This T cell receptor (beta chain) was obtained from a study of beta chain features in type 1 diabetes. What was sequenced were expressed TCRB transcripts, since all of the isolated RNA had been reverse transcribed. Using immunoSEQ multiplex PCR, the repertoire was profiled, and TCRdb retains in-frame clones only, with some absent. Of roughly 500,000 clones in the sample, roughly 31% were seen once. The CDR3 totals 15 residues. With 3 bases removed from V and 1 base from J, the gap between germline ends came to 12 bases. Per germline, CDR1 SGDLS and CDR2 YYNGEE. Comments on this clone: What it binds is unknown.

Broader study findings: Within the patient group, naive, central memory and Treg TCRB repertoires appeared more similar to each other than within healthy donors.

On average, the one heparinised blood draw given by each donor was 90 to 150 mL. V usage is TRBV9 and J usage is TRBJ2-3, with D perhaps matching TRBD2 (6 bases). Sequencing input: naive CD4+ T cells from blood. The origin of this receptor is a man aged 18 to 30 in good health. CDR3: CASSARLGGTDTQYF. The CDR3 DNA is TGTGCCAGCAGCGCCCGACTAGGGGGCACAGATACGCAGTATTTT.